The 5 T cell receptor beta chains below all came from one sample that was sequenced in a study of T cell clonality in common variable immunodeficiency. Sequencing used immunoSEQ multiplex PCR; TCRdb keeps in-frame clones, though not all of them. The profile covers about 39,000 clones, none occurring a single time. Sequencing was carried out using peripheral blood mononuclear cells. The receptor set was obtained from a person between 18 and 70 years old in good health.

This clone was recorded at least ten times. The CDR3 end falls 3 residues outside the read, so it is completed with the germline J gene. The rearrangement links TRBV11-2 to TRBJ2-3; D may be TRBD2 (5 bases). Trimming left V 2 bases short and J 5 bases short, with 8 bases between. This CDR3 is built from 13 residues. The germline V gene encodes CDR1 SGHAT and CDR2 FQNNGV. CDR3 DNA (partial): TGTGCCAGCAGCTTATATGAGGGAGATACG. Residues: CASSLYEGDT. Given in full, the CDR3 is CASSLYEGDTQYF. The full variable domain, its missing parts supplied by reference TRBV11-2 and TRBJ2-3, is EAGVAQSPRYKIIEKRQSVAFWCNPISGHATLYWYQQILGQGPKLLIQFQNNGVVDDSQLPKDRFSAERLKGVDSTLKIQPAKLEDSAVYLCASSLYEGDTQYFGPGTRLTVL.

This clone was observed many times. The read ends 3 residues early relative to the CDR3; the germline J gene fills the gap. The gene calls are TRBV7-3 and TRBJ2-1, with 12 bases identical to TRBD2. The germline gives CDR1 SGHTA, CDR2 FQGTGA. The ends lost 5 bases at V and 8 bases at J; junction bases unmatched: 13. This CDR3 region has 17 residues. Partial CDR3 DNA: TGTGCCAGCAGCCCCCCCGGGCTAGCGGGAGGGCAGTATGAG. Residues: CASSPPGLAGGQYE. The CDR3 in full is CASSPPGLAGGQYEQFF.

This clone came up many times. The observed sequence ends 3 residues before the CDR3 terminus, with the missing tail filled in from the germline J gene. The chain joins TRBV7-9 to TRBJ2-3; D is perhaps TRBD2 (6 bases). V dropped 5 bases and J dropped 4 bases, with 16 bases sitting between them. This CDR3 comprises 15 residues. CDR1 and CDR2 from the germline V gene are SEHNR and FQNEAQ (reference sequence). The sequenced part of the CDR3 DNA is TGTGCCAGCAGCCCCCTAGTAACGGGGGCAGATACG. It codes for CASSPLVTGADT. The whole CDR3 is CASSPLVTGADTQYF.

A remark on this clone: The read finishes 3 residues shy of the CDR3 end, and the germline J gene is used to complete it. The chain links TRBV2 to TRBJ2-3; the match to TRBD2 covers 7 bases. The CDR3 totals 15 residues. The ends lost 3 bases at V and 4 bases at J; junction bases unmatched: 7. Germline-derived CDR1 and CDR2 are SNHLY and FYNNEI. The CDR3 bases that were read are TGTGCCAGCAGTGATTCAGCGGGGAAGGCAGATACG. Translation: CASSDSAGKADT. From start to end, the CDR3 is CASSDSAGKADTQYF.

This clone was seen many times. The part of the CDR3 DNA that was read is TGTGCCAGCAGTTACGAGTGGGCGGGAGTTAACAATGAG. It encodes CASSYEWAGVNNE. The full CDR3 sequence reads CASSYEWAGVNNEQFF. The V gene is TRBV6-2 or TRBV6-3, the J gene TRBJ2-1, with 7 bases identical to TRBD2. The CDR3 end lies 3 residues beyond the end of the read and is filled in from the germline J gene. Per germline, CDR1 MNHEY and CDR2 SVGEGT. The length of the CDR3 is 16 residues. J gave up 5 bases and V 2 bases, and 9 bases lay outside the gene matches.